The T cell receptor (beta chain) under discussion was sequenced for a study of T cells in Graves' hyperthyroidism and ophthalmopathy. The CDR3 regions of TCR beta were amplified from RNA transcripts. First-round RT-PCR of the TCR CDR3 relied on the HTBI primer set. TCRdb independently ran MiXCR on the multiplex PCR reads; one entry per CDR3 protein. The data contain 300,000 to 400,000 distinct CDR3 sequences, over 20% of them seen just once; the ten biggest clones take up 50%. The CDR3 consists of 15 residues. Germline CDR1 SGHKS, CDR2 YYEKEE (reference sequence). Losses at the gene ends were 4 bases for V and 6 bases for J; bases not matched to a gene: 10. Whole-study results and caveats: The model identified upcoming ophthalmopathy a median about six months ahead of onset.

Hyperthyroidism had been newly diagnosed in patients aged 18 to 65, and its duration was under 2 months. About 10 ml fresh peripheral blood yielded the PBMCs. About this clonotype: Its cognate antigen is unknown.

The source is a woman in her forties or fifties with Graves' hyperthyroidism. V usage is TRBV5-5 and J usage is TRBJ2-7, with 10 bases that match TRBD2. Input material: blood. CDR3 DNA sequence: TGTGCCAGCAGCCTGGTGGCTAGCGGGGGCTCCGAGCAGTACTTC. Translation: CASSLVASGGSEQYF. The full variable domain, completed using reference TRBV5-5 and TRBJ2-7, is DAGVTQSPTHLIKTRGQQVTLRCSPISGHKSVSWYQQVLGQGPQFIFQYYEKEERGRGNFPDRFSARQFPNYSSELNVNALLLGDSALYLCASSLVASGGSEQYFGPGTRLTVT.